This T cell receptor beta chain was recovered during a study of T cell repertoires in cytomegalovirus infection. Background on the study: Alongside well-studied HLA-B-restricted CMV epitopes, recently identified HLA-C-restricted CMV epitopes were also used. CMV infection plus the matching HLA type was flagged by public TCR beta signatures.

MiXCR, run by TCRdb on the reads, gives a single entry per CDR3 protein. The sample has 570,000 or so distinct CDR3 sequences; 40% are singletons. This clonotype showed up just a few times. Its antigen is not known. After removal of 2 bases from V and 6 bases from J, the junction contained 4 bases not matched to a gene. This CDR3 is 15 amino acids long. Germline loops: CDR1 SGHTA, CDR2 FQGNSA. Study-wide results and limits: Using cumulative public TCR beta family frequency, the authors identified those who carried CMV together with the relevant HLA. In two of eight donors, the top clonotype was HLA-C-restricted CMV-specific.

This chain connects TRBV7-2 to TRBJ2-1; 10 bases match TRBD1. The receptor's source is a human donor in good health (CMV status not recorded). Some clones in this sample may be carry-over from other donors' samples. This material consisted of cultured PBMCs, taken from culture after CMV antigen stimulation. CDR3 in DNA: TGTGCCAGCAGCTTATGGGACAGGGGACCCAATGAGCAGTTCTTC. Translated: CASSLWDRGPNEQFF.